This T cell receptor (beta chain) came from a study of somatic mutations in cytotoxic T cells in rheumatoid arthritis. Study-wide background: Blood samples of around 30 ml were drawn from patients (in EDTA) right after diagnosis and before any treatment. Flow-sorting brought some V beta antibody-stained T-cell populations to nearly 100% purity, V beta1+ cells sequenced for TCRB among them.

Note on this clone: Its antigen is still unknown.

This CDR3 contains 15 residues. V shed 3 bases and J 4 bases; nucleotides not matched to a gene: 3. Germline CDR1 MNHEY, CDR2 SMNVEV (reference sequence). Findings of the study overall: Patients with rheumatoid arthritis did not differ significantly from age-matched healthy controls in CD8+ T-cell clonality.

Clones were read by immunoSEQ multiplex PCR, and TCRdb kept only the in-frame ones, dropping some. The sample contains some 14,000 clones, over 60% of which appear only once. The sequence derives from an adult with rheumatoid arthritis. J is TRBJ2-3 and V is TRBV27, with TRBD1 matching 11 bases. Specimen: CD8+ T cells sorted from blood. CDR3 bases: TGTGCCAGCAGTTTCTGGACAGGGGGCGCAGATACGCAGTATTTT. It translates to CASSFWTGGADTQYF.